Each of the 23 T cell receptor beta chains below was sequenced from the same sample in a study of blood T cell repertoires in COVID-19. The method was immunoSEQ multiplex PCR; TCRdb's version includes in-frame clones alone and lacks a portion of them. The sample lists roughly 330,000 clones, around 86% occurring once. The source material was PBMCs or T cells enriched from blood (not recorded which). The receptors derive from a woman aged 18 to 35 who had recovered from COVID-19.

This chain links TRBV11-1 with TRBJ1-3, with 7 bases matching TRBD1. Germline CDR1 reads SGHAT; CDR2 reads FQDESV (reference sequence). V gave up 0 bases and J gave up 3 bases; unmatched junction bases: 5. CDR3 length: 16 residues. The CDR3 sequence: CASSLACQGGGNTIYF. The CDR3 nucleotides read TGTGCCAGCAGCTTAGCTTGTCAGGGGGGTGGAAACACCATATATTTT.

The chain has TRBV2 and TRBJ1-1; TRBD1 might be the D (5 bases). Germline CDR1 and CDR2: SNHLY and FYNNEI. V was trimmed by 5 bases and J by 3 bases, leaving 13 bases between them. CDR3 size: 14 residues. In nucleotides, the CDR3 is TGTGCCAGCAGTTCCTGGGGCGCGGACACTGAAGCTTTCTTT. This sequence encodes CASSSWGADTEAFF.

The J gene is TRBJ1-6, the V gene TRBV5-1, with 7 bases identical to TRBD1. The CDR3 totals 15 residues. CDR1 is SGHRS, CDR2 YFSETQ, per germline. With V trimmed by 0 bases and J by 7 bases, 4 bases remained unmatched. Written as DNA, the CDR3 is TGCGCCAGCAGCTTGGGGCCAGGGGGAAATTCACCCCTCCACTTT. This codes for CASSLGPGGNSPLHF.

This CDR3 is CASSLAWDYHYEQYF. The CDR3 region has the DNA TGCGCCAGCAGCTTGGCTTGGGACTACCACTACGAGCAGTACTTC. The chain has TRBV5-1 and TRBJ2-7, with TRBD2 matching 7 bases. This CDR3 has 15 residues. V shed 0 bases, J shed 3 bases, and the junction held 6 bases outside the gene matches. CDR1 SGHRS and CDR2 YFSETQ come from the germline V gene.

In this sample, this clone turned up once. The J gene is TRBJ1-2, the V gene TRBV21-1; the D call of TRBD1 is as the table states it, not checked on the DNA. TRBV21-1 is noted as a pseudogene. The CDR3 has 17 amino acids. In DNA, the CDR3 is TGTGCCAGCAGCAACCGGACAGGGACCCTACCTAACTATGGCTACACCTTC. Amino acid sequence: CASSNRTGTLPNYGYTF.

The CDR3 protein is CATSDAGEETQYF. CDR3 DNA sequence: TGTGCCACCAGTGATGCGGGGGAAGAGACCCAGTACTTC. The chain carries TRBV24-1 and TRBJ2-5; 7 bases agree with TRBD2. Germline CDR1 reads KGHDR; CDR2 reads SFDVKD. The V segment lost 3 bases and the J segment 3 bases; nucleotides outside the gene matches: 0. The CDR3 length is 13 residues.

This clone came up once. This chain joins TRBV6-5 and TRBJ1-6, with 9 bases identical to TRBD1. The CDR3 has 14 residues. Germline V gene sequence: CDR1 MNHEY, CDR2 SVGAGI. The trim removed 6 bases at V and 7 bases at J, leaving 4 bases unmatched. The CDR3 here is CASSRTGANSPLHF. In nucleotides, the CDR3 is TGTGCCAGCAGCCGGACAGGGGCCAATTCACCCCTCCACTTT.

The gene calls are TRBV29-1 and TRBJ2-5, with 7 bases matching TRBD1. The germline V gene encodes CDR1 SQVTM and CDR2 ANQGSEA. The CDR3 is made up of 13 amino acids. J gave up 2 bases and V 5 bases, and 5 bases lay outside the gene matches. CDR3 DNA: TGCAGCGTTACGGGACAGCGTCAAGAGACCCAGTACTTC. Translation: CSVTGQRQETQYF.

This chain connects TRBV30 to TRBJ2-2; the match to TRBD1 covers 8 bases. The length of the CDR3 is 15 residues. Germline CDR1 GTSNPN, CDR2 SVGIG (reference sequence). After removal of 8 bases from V and 7 bases from J, the junction contained 15 bases not matched to a gene. The CDR3 sequence is CARSGGASWGGELFF. The CDR3 DNA sequence: TGTGCCCGTTCAGGGGGCGCGAGTTGGGGCGGGGAGCTGTTTTTT.

The chain couples TRBV5-1 to TRBJ1-2, with D hard to call. Germline V gene sequence: CDR1 SGHRS, CDR2 YFSETQ. V dropped 5 bases and J dropped 4 bases, with 18 bases sitting between them. The CDR3 runs to 15 residues. In DNA, the CDR3 is TGCGCCAGCAGTCCGTCTTGGGAGGCCCGCTATGGCTACACCTTC. Encoded protein: CASSPSWEARYGYTF.

The chain couples TRBV9 to TRBJ2-5; a possible D gene is TRBD2 (6 bases). CDR3 length: 16 amino acids. The V gene lost 0 bases and the J gene lost 0 bases, with 12 bases spanning the gap. Germline CDR1 reads SGDLS; CDR2 reads YYNGEE. CDR3 loop: CASSVGAGGYQETQYF. The CDR3 DNA follows: TGTGCCAGCAGCGTAGGAGCCGGAGGGTACCAAGAGACCCAGTACTTC.

The chain employs TRBV27 and TRBJ1-1; tentatively, D is TRBD1 (5 bases). This CDR3 has 13 residues. Germline V gene lookup returns CDR1 MNHEY and CDR2 SMNVEV (reference sequence). V was trimmed by 5 bases and J by 1 base, leaving 8 bases between them. In DNA, the CDR3 is TGTGCCAGCAGTCCTACAGGGAACACTGAAGCTTTCTTT. Amino acids: CASSPTGNTEAFF.

This chain joins TRBV28 and TRBJ2-7; D is possibly TRBD1 (6 bases). Between the trimmed V and J ends, which lost 8 bases and 2 bases, there was a span of 10 bases. Germline CDR1 reads MDHEN; CDR2 reads SYDVKM. The CDR3 is made up of 12 amino acids. CDR3 DNA sequence: TGTGCCAGCGGGGGCGGAGCCTACGAGCAGTACTTC. Its translation: CASGGGAYEQYF.

This clone appeared a single time. The chain carries TRBV19 and TRBJ1-1; D may be TRBD1 (6 bases). There are 14 residues in the CDR3. Germline loops: CDR1 LNHDA, CDR2 SQIVND (reference sequence). V was cut by 5 bases and J by 4 bases, with 14 bases left in between. CDR3 nucleotides: TGTGCCAGTAGTGACGACAGGTCAAGCACTGAAGCTTTCTTT. Translated: CASSDDRSSTEAFF. Looking up the rest from reference TRBV19 and TRBJ1-1 gives the full variable domain: DGGITQSPKYLFRKEGQNVTLSCEQNLNHDAMYWYRQDPGQGLRLIYYSQIVNDFQKGDIAEGYSVSREKKESFPLTVTSAQKNPTAFYLCASSDDRSSTEAFFGQGTRLTVV.

The chain joins TRBV18 to TRBJ1-2; D is unclear. The ends were cut back, 2 bases at V and 8 bases at J, with 6 bases in the middle. CDR1 is KGHSH and CDR2 is LQKENI in the germline V gene. The CDR3 sequence is 11 residues long. CDR3 in DNA: TGTGCCAGCTCACCAGGGGAGGGCTACACCTTC. It translates to CASSPGEGYTF.

The CDR3 coding sequence is TGTGCCAGCAGGCCAGGGTACACTGAAGCTTTCTTT. Translation: CASRPGYTEAFF. The chain combines TRBV6-5 with TRBJ1-1; D may be TRBD1 (5 bases). V shed 6 bases and J shed 3 bases, with 8 bases lying between them. The CDR3 runs to 12 residues. CDR1 and CDR2 from the germline V gene are MNHEY and SVGAGI.

The chain's CDR3 is CASSENWVGGTGNTIYF. As DNA, the CDR3 is TGTGCCAGCAGTGAAAACTGGGTCGGAGGGACCGGAAACACCATATATTTT. The chain combines TRBV2 with TRBJ1-3; D possibly corresponds to TRBD1 (5 bases). Germline V gene data show CDR1 as SNHLY and CDR2 as FYNNEI. The CDR3 covers 17 residues. Between the trimmed V and J ends, which lost 2 bases and 4 bases, there was a span of 18 bases.

The chain couples TRBV10-3 to TRBJ1-1; a weak D match, TRBD1 (6 bases). The CDR3 extends over 16 amino acids. V shed 3 bases and J shed 1 base, with 15 bases lying between them. CDR1 ENHRY and CDR2 SYGVKD come from the germline V gene. CDR3 sequence: CAISEGQGQSNTEAFF. The CDR3 nucleotides are TGTGCCATCAGTGAAGGCCAGGGACAATCGAACACTGAAGCTTTCTTT.

V and J are TRBV7-8 and TRBJ2-7; TRBD2 is a possible D gene (7 bases). The V gene's germline CDR1 is SGHVS and CDR2 FQNEAQ. V was pared by 2 bases and J by 7 bases, with 15 bases between. The CDR3 is 14 amino acids. CDR3 coding DNA: TGTGCCAGCAGCTTACCTCGGGGGGCTGGGGAGCAGTACTTC. Amino acid sequence: CASSLPRGAGEQYF. The full variable domain, with the rest looked up from reference TRBV7-8 and TRBJ2-7, is GAGVSQSPRYKVAKRGQDVALRCDPISGHVSLFWYQQALGQGPEFLTYFQNEAQLDKSGLPSDRFFAERPEGSVSTLKIQRTQQEDSAVYLCASSLPRGAGEQYFGPGTRLTVT.

This chain uses TRBV2 with TRBJ1-1, with D tentatively TRBD1 (6 bases). V was clipped by 3 bases and J by 1 base, with 9 bases between them. Germline V gene data show CDR1 as SNHLY and CDR2 as FYNNEI. The length of the CDR3 is 14 residues. Here the CDR3 reads CASSDKDRNTEAFF. The CDR3 nucleotides are TGTGCCAGCAGTGATAAGGACAGGAACACTGAAGCTTTCTTT.

The rearrangement joins TRBV1 to TRBJ2-1; TRBD1, the table's D call, lacks a check against the DNA. TRBV1 is noted as a pseudogene. This CDR3 contains 12 residues. In nucleotides, the CDR3 is TGCACCAGCAGCCTCGAGCCCAGGGAGCAGTTCTTC. This encodes CTSSLEPREQFF.

The chain uses TRBV24-1 and TRBJ2-3; possible D gene TRBD2, 5 bases. This CDR3 has 12 residues. Deletions cut 7 bases from V and 10 bases from J, with 14 bases between. Germline CDR1 KGHDR, CDR2 SFDVKD. The DNA for the CDR3 is TGTGCCACCAGCTTCGGGAATGGGGCGCAGTATTTT. It yields the protein CATSFGNGAQYF.

The chain employs TRBV14 and TRBJ1-2; 7 bases line up with TRBD1. The germline gives CDR1 SGHDN, CDR2 FVKESK. The CDR3 extends over 15 amino acids. V was clipped by 3 bases and J by 0 bases; unmatched bases: 4. CDR3 bases: TGTGCCAGCAGCCATAGGGACAGACCTAACTATGGCTACACCTTC. Amino acids: CASSHRDRPNYGYTF.